This T cell receptor (beta chain) appears in the sequencing data of a study of molecular identifiers for immune sequencing clone quantification. In TCRdb, the PCR reads were re-called with MiXCR into one record per CDR3 protein. The sample includes about 100,000 distinct CDR3 sequences, 36% of them seen just once. In germline, CDR1 is SGHDN, CDR2 FVKESK. CDR3 size: 15 residues. V was pared by 4 bases and J by 0 bases, with 4 bases of the junction left unmatched. The J gene is TRBJ2-3, the V gene TRBV14; 7 nucleotides align to TRBD1. This TCR derives from a human donor in good health. Some libraries in this study had Jurkat cell RNA spiked in. Sequencing input: naive CD8+ T cells from blood, with Jurkat cell RNA spiked in. Regarding subset: FACS-sorted CD8+CD4-CCR7+CD45RA+ naive T cells. The CDR3: CASSPRDRSTDTQYF. CDR3 sequence (DNA): TGTGCCAGCAGCCCCCGGGACAGAAGCACAGATACGCAGTATTTT. The entire variable domain, with the rest obtained from reference TRBV14 and TRBJ2-3, is as follows: EAGVTQFPSHSVIEKGQTVTLRCDPISGHDNLYWYRRVMGKEIKFLLHFVKESKQDESGMPNNRFLAERTGGTYSTLKVQPAELEDSGVYFCASSPRDRSTDTQYFGPGTRLTVL.